Below, 2 T cell receptor beta chains from the same sample are listed, as sequenced in a study of T cell responses to AZD1222 COVID-19 vaccine. TCRdb keeps only in-frame clones here, not all; method: immunoSEQ multiplex PCR. Of 30,000 to 35,000 clones in the sample, roughly 92% are singletons; the top ten hold over 40%. The sample in question was peripheral blood, obtained on day 0 of AZD1222 vaccination. Receptors were obtained from an adult in good health.

This clone was seen a single time. V and J are TRBV19 and TRBJ2-3; 8 nucleotides match TRBD1. The V and J ends lost 6 bases and 3 bases, in that order; junction bases with no gene match: 2. The CDR3 runs to 13 residues. Germline assignment: CDR1 LNHDA and CDR2 SQIVND (reference sequence). Written as DNA, the CDR3 is TGTGCCAGTAGCAGGGGGCTGACAGATACGCAGTATTTT. Residues: CASSRGLTDTQYF.

The chain joins TRBV4-1 to TRBJ2-5, with 7 bases aligning to TRBD2. After removal of 0 bases from V and 1 base from J, the junction contained 8 bases not matched to a gene. From germline, CDR1 is MGHRA and CDR2 YSYEKL. The CDR3 totals 17 residues. The CDR3: CASSQDAAGTLQETQYF. The CDR3 DNA is TGCGCCAGCAGCCAAGATGCAGCGGGGACTCTCCAAGAGACCCAGTACTTC.